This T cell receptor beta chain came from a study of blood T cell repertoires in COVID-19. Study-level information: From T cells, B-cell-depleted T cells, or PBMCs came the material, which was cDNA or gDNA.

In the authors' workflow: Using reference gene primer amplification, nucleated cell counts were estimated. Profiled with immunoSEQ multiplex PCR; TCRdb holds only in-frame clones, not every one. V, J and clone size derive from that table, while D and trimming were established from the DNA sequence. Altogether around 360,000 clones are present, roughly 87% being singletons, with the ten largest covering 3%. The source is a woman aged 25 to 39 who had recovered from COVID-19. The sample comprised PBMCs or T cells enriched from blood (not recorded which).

The CDR3 spells CAISDGEEVGELFF. The CDR3 bases are TGTGCCATCAGTGACGGGGAAGAGGTCGGGGAGCTGTTTTTT. The chain uses TRBV10-3 and TRBJ2-2; TRBD2 might be the D (5 bases). Germline-derived CDR1 and CDR2 are ENHRY and SYGVKD. V lost 3 bases and J 7 bases, leaving 12 bases between the germline ends. This CDR3 is 14 amino acids long.